This T cell receptor (beta chain) was identified during a study of graft-versus-host responses after intestinal transplantation. Study as a whole: In this cohort, recipients had multivisceral, liver-intestinal, or isolated intestinal transplants. Study results and caveats: GvH clones occurred in recipient marrow; some first appeared in ileum or blood.

Post-reaction, proliferating CD3+CD4+ and CD3+CD8+ responders (CFSE-low) were sorted. Germline trimming cut 6 bases from V and 1 base from J; bases unmatched to any gene: 10. This CDR3 has 16 amino acids. CDR1 is MNHNY, CDR2 SVGAGI, per germline (reference sequence). Using immunoSEQ multiplex PCR, the repertoire was profiled, and TCRdb retains in-frame clones only, with some absent. The repertoire holds about 20,000 clones, with about half as singletons. This chain joins TRBV6-6 and TRBJ2-5, with 8 bases that match TRBD2. This sequence originates from a human patient who received an intestinal transplant. This specimen consisted of alloreactive CD4+ T cells from a mixed lymphocyte reaction culture, obtained before intestinal transplant. Subset specified: CFSE-low proliferating T cells sorted from roughly 6-day pre-transplant mixed lymphocyte reaction (GvH or HvG direction). CDR3 amino acids: CASSPSGGRSQETQYF. CDR3 bases: TGTGCCAGCAGCCCATCGGGGGGGCGGAGCCAAGAGACCCAGTACTTC.